These T cell receptor beta chains were read from a single sample in a study of graft-versus-host responses after intestinal transplantation. Their specific antigens are unknown. Profiling relied on immunoSEQ multiplex PCR, and the TCRdb table lists in-frame clones only, not all of them. The sample has over 100,000 clones; approximately 96% are singletons. The specimen was unstimulated CD8+ T cells sorted from spleen or lymph node cells, collected before intestinal transplant. These receptors were taken from a human donor who received an intestinal transplant. Each CDR3 is given with its conserved first and last residue.

V	J	CDR3
TRBV7-4	TRBJ1-2	CASSLGHRGGYTF
TRBV6-5	TRBJ2-1	CASSGGLNEQFF
TRBV30	TRBJ1-4	CAWSEGGPGEKLFF
TRBV4-1	NA	CASSQDFLGTGWSYEQYF
TRBV7-9	TRBJ2-1	CASSHSASSYNEQFF
TRBV7-8	TRBJ2-5	CASSPTSGTQETQYF
TRBV28	TRBJ2-7	CASSFSPGQGYEQYF
TRBV9	TRBJ1-5	CASSQNPDRDNQPQHF
TRBV27	TRBJ1-5	CASSPTGNQPQHF
TRBV28	TRBJ2-2	CASSFTRASTGELFF
TRBV21-1	TRBJ2-2	CASSKGFRGDTGELFF
TRBV7-9	TRBJ2-1	CASSLARTFFEQFF
TRBV28	TRBJ2-2	CASSLRVVGLAGGNTGELFF
TRBV5-6	TRBJ1-1	CASSPVGALPWATEAFF
TRBV4-1	TRBJ1-5	CASSPSRQGDSNQPQHF
TRBV5-1	TRBJ1-1	CASSLSNRPEAFF
TRBV11-3	TRBJ2-5	CASSSRLEKAQYF
TRBV30	TRBJ2-7	CAWSVRTSLVHEQYF
TRBV6-5	TRBJ2-7	CASTTRESSYEQYF
TRBV7-3	TRBJ2-1	CASSLGLADYNEQFF
TRBV20-1	TRBJ1-2	CVGGGFGYTF
TRBV19	TRBJ2-2	CASREAGELFF
TRBV6-5	TRBJ2-7	CASSPGGGYEQYF
TRBV9	TRBJ2-1	CASSARGTSGSFNNEQFF
TRBV4-3	TRBJ2-7	CASSPRTSVSYEQYF
TRBV7-9	TRBJ1-2	CASSLGTPDYGYTF
TRBV27	TRBJ2-3	CASIAGASGAPRDTQYF
TRBV7-6	TRBJ2-1	CASSRGGGRAYNEQFF